Shown below are 32 T cell receptor beta chains from a single sample sequenced in a study of shared clonotypes between healthy human individuals. The naive CD8 fraction comprised CD45RO-negative cells positively selected for CCR7 and excluded terminally differentiated effector memory CD45RA+ cells. Libraries were prepared by immunoSEQ multiplex PCR; TCRdb keeps only in-frame clonotypes and omits some of them. The table lists about 820,000 clones, approximately 92% of them singletons. The material sequenced was naive CD8+ T cells sorted from blood. These receptor sequences come from a man in his thirties or forties in good health.

This chain joins TRBV6-5 and TRBJ2-2; tentative D call: TRBD1 (5 bases). Germline CDR1 MNHEY, CDR2 SVGAGI. Deletions cut 6 bases from V and 3 bases from J, with 11 bases between. This CDR3 contains 14 residues. The CDR3 sequence: CASSQGSYTGELFF. The CDR3 nucleotides read TGTGCCAGCAGCCAGGGTTCTTACACCGGGGAGCTGTTTTTT.

The chain recombines TRBV7-8 with TRBJ2-5, with 9 nucleotides matching TRBD1. This CDR3 has 16 amino acids. Germline V CDR1 and CDR2: SGHVS, FQNEAQ. With 5 bases clipped from V and 2 bases from J, the junction kept 9 bases outside the gene matches. CDR3 nucleotides: TGTGCCAGCAGCCCCCCCCGGACAGGGGCACAAGAGACCCAGTACTTC. Its translation: CASSPPRTGAQETQYF. Based on the CDR3 plus reference TRBV7-8 and TRBJ2-5, the full variable domain is GAGVSQSPRYKVAKRGQDVALRCDPISGHVSLFWYQQALGQGPEFLTYFQNEAQLDKSGLPSDRFFAERPEGSVSTLKIQRTQQEDSAVYLCASSPPRTGAQETQYFGPGTRLLVL.

The rearrangement links TRBV4-1 to TRBJ2-5; 9 nucleotides align to TRBD2. The CDR3 totals 17 residues. V was pared by 4 bases and J by 1 base, with 10 bases of the junction left unmatched. From germline, CDR1 is MGHRA and CDR2 YSYEKL. DNA of the CDR3: TGCGCCAGCAGCCCGAGCGGGGGGAGGCCCGGCCAAGAGACCCAGTACTTC. It specifies CASSPSGGRPGQETQYF.

This clone was picked up a small number of times. The chain joins TRBV7-9 to TRBJ1-4; D is unresolved. Germline CDR1 reads SEHNR; CDR2 reads FQNEAQ (reference sequence). Trimming removed 8 bases from V and 8 bases from J, with 15 bases in between. The CDR3 extends over 13 amino acids. CDR3 in amino acids: CASGLPFFEKLFF. CDR3 nucleotide sequence: TGTGCCAGCGGGCTGCCGTTTTTCGAAAAACTGTTTTTT.

The chain joins TRBV9 to TRBJ2-7; D uncertain. This CDR3 is built from 12 residues. Germline assignment: CDR1 SGDLS and CDR2 YYNGEE. V lost 3 bases and J 2 bases, leaving 6 bases between the germline ends. CDR3 sequence: CASSGTTYEQYF. The CDR3 DNA is TGTGCCAGCAGCGGTACCACCTACGAGCAGTACTTC.

This clone is a singleton in its sample. This sequence joins TRBV9 and TRBJ2-3; D possibly uses TRBD1 or TRBD2 (5 bases each). The germline V gene encodes CDR1 SGDLS and CDR2 YYNGEE. The CDR3 covers 17 residues. Deletions cut 3 bases from V and 4 bases from J, with 21 bases between. The CDR3 sequence is CASSGWFSGGEPDTQYF. DNA of the CDR3: TGTGCCAGCAGCGGTTGGTTTAGTGGGGGAGAGCCAGATACGCAGTATTTT. Full variable domain (missing parts from reference TRBV9 and TRBJ2-3): DSGVTQTPKHLITATGQRVTLRCSPRSGDLSVYWYQQSLDQGLQFLIQYYNGEERAKGNILERFSAQQFPDLHSELNLSSLELGDSALYFCASSGWFSGGEPDTQYFGPGTRLTVL.

This chain connects TRBV6-5 to TRBJ2-1, with 7 bases that match TRBD1. The germline gives CDR1 MNHEY, CDR2 SVGAGI. Trimming at V came to 5 bases and at J to 6 bases, leaving 4 bases not matched to a gene. This CDR3 is built from 13 residues. Written as DNA, the CDR3 is TGTGCCAGCAGTGACAGGGTGATCAATGAGCAGTTCTTC. It encodes CASSDRVINEQFF.

In DNA, the CDR3 is TGTGCCAGTGGGGGGACGGGGAATGAGCAGTTCTTC. Protein sequence: CASGGTGNEQFF. J is TRBJ2-1 and V is TRBV19, with a weak D call TRBD2 (6 bases). This CDR3 is 12 amino acids long. Germline-derived CDR1 and CDR2 are LNHDA and SQIVND (reference sequence). V was pared by 8 bases and J by 7 bases, with 12 bases between.

The chain couples TRBV7-8 to TRBJ2-1; no clear D gene. This CDR3 is built from 15 residues. Per germline, CDR1 SGHVS and CDR2 FQNEAQ. V was clipped by 4 bases and J by 3 bases, with 13 bases between them. DNA for the CDR3: TGTGCCAGCAGCTCCCCCTCTTTGGGCTACAATGAGCAGTTCTTC. Translation: CASSSPSLGYNEQFF.

This rearrangement joins TRBV6-6 to TRBJ1-2; TRBD1 matches at 7 bases. From germline, CDR1 is MNHNY and CDR2 SVGAGI (reference sequence). Trimming removed 4 bases from V and 5 bases from J; junction bases left unmatched: 4. There are 13 residues in the CDR3. CDR3 sequence reads: CASSSGQTYGYTF. The CDR3 DNA is TGTGCCAGCAGTTCGGGACAGACTTATGGCTACACCTTC.

The gene calls are TRBV6-1 and TRBJ2-7; 8 positions match TRBD1. The CDR3 is 15 residues long. V shed 6 bases, J shed 1 base, and the junction held 8 bases outside the gene matches. Germline CDR1 and CDR2: MNHNS and SASEGT. The CDR3 DNA reads as TGTGCCAGCAGCGACCAGGGGGCAGGATCCTACGAGCAGTACTTC. Translating it yields CASSDQGAGSYEQYF.

This sequence joins TRBV27 and TRBJ1-2; a possible D gene is TRBD1 (6 bases). The CDR3 spans 14 residues. Germline assignment: CDR1 MNHEY and CDR2 SMNVEV (reference sequence). Trimming took 5 bases from V and 8 from J, leaving 18 bases between them. Written as DNA, the CDR3 is TGTGCCAGCAGTCCCACCCACAGGGAGGAGGGCTACACCTTC. Protein: CASSPTHREEGYTF.

The V and J genes are TRBV28 and TRBJ1-4; 9 bases are shared with TRBD1. Germline-derived CDR1 and CDR2 are MDHEN and SYDVKM. J gave up 5 bases and V 7 bases, and 11 bases lay outside the gene matches. This CDR3 comprises 16 residues. In DNA, the CDR3 is TGTGCCAGCACCCCCTTATCCGGGACAGGGAATGAAAAACTGTTTTTT. This codes for CASTPLSGTGNEKLFF.

The V and J genes are TRBV7-6 and TRBJ2-7; D remains ambiguous. The CDR3 is 15 amino acids. The germline CDR1 and CDR2 sequences are SGHVS and FNYEAQ. Trimming cost V 2 bases and J 3 bases, with 14 bases left between them. The DNA for the CDR3 is TGTGCCAGCAGCTTATCTCTACAGACCTTCTACGAGCAGTACTTC. Protein: CASSLSLQTFYEQYF.

The V and J genes are TRBV6-6 and TRBJ1-5, with no clear D. The germline gives CDR1 MNHNY, CDR2 SVGAGI (reference sequence). V was shortened by 0 bases and J by 4 bases, with 4 bases between the two germline ends. The CDR3 runs to 13 residues. CDR3 protein: CASSYSWNQPQHF. The CDR3 nucleotides read TGTGCCAGCAGTTACTCGTGGAATCAGCCCCAGCATTTT.

This clone was counted a few times. J is TRBJ1-5 and V is TRBV7-9; 7 bases are shared with TRBD1. This CDR3 has 17 residues. The V and J ends lost 4 bases and 0 bases, in that order; junction bases with no gene match: 9. Germline CDR1 is SEHNR and CDR2 is FQNEAQ (reference sequence). The DNA for the CDR3 is TGTGCCAGCAGCTCGAACCGGGACAGCTATAGCAATCAGCCCCAGCATTTT. It is translated as CASSSNRDSYSNQPQHF.

The CDR3 spells CASSQERQGYEQYF. CDR3 nucleotides: TGCGCCAGCAGCCAAGAAAGACAGGGCTACGAGCAGTACTTC. The chain joins TRBV4-1 to TRBJ2-7, with 7 positions matching TRBD1. Looked up from germline, CDR1 is MGHRA and CDR2 is YSYEKL. This CDR3 contains 14 residues. V dropped 0 bases and J dropped 3; count of bases not matched to a gene: 2.

V and J are TRBV30 and TRBJ2-1, with D perhaps matching TRBD2 (5 bases). In germline, CDR1 is GTSNPN, CDR2 SVGIG (reference sequence). Between the trimmed V and J ends, which lost 2 bases and 4 bases, there was a span of 9 bases. The CDR3 extends over 13 amino acids. For the CDR3, the DNA is TGTGCCTGGAGTAAGAGGGCTTACAATGAGCAGTTCTTC. This translates into CAWSKRAYNEQFF.

This clone was observed once. The V and J genes are TRBV7-8 and TRBJ2-7; 7 nucleotides agree with TRBD2. CDR1 is SGHVS, CDR2 FQNEAQ, per germline. V lost 3 bases, J lost 3 bases, and 5 bases stayed unmatched. The length of the CDR3 is 14 residues. The DNA of the CDR3 is TGTGCCAGCAGCTTTAGAGGCGGGAGCTACGAGCAGTACTTC. The encoded protein is CASSFRGGSYEQYF.

V gene TRBV5-8 combines with J gene TRBJ1-1; D is possibly TRBD1 (5 bases). Trimming removed 2 bases from V and 6 bases from J, with 11 bases in between. The CDR3 length is 13 residues. Germline V gene lookup returns CDR1 SGHTS and CDR2 YDEGEE. The CDR3 DNA sequence: TGTGCCAGCAGCTTACTCGGGACGGCTGAAGCTTTCTTT. It is translated as CASSLLGTAEAFF.

The genes are TRBV29-1 and TRBJ1-3; 9 positions match TRBD1. CDR1 is SQVTM, CDR2 ANQGSEA, per germline. The trim removed 5 bases at V and 0 bases at J, leaving 14 bases unmatched. CDR3 length: 18 residues. The CDR3 is CSVTGGSLLGSSGNTIYF. DNA for the CDR3: TGCAGCGTTACAGGGGGCTCATTATTGGGGAGCTCTGGAAACACCATATATTTT. Supplemented by reference TRBV29-1 and TRBJ1-3, the full variable domain reads SAVISQKPSRDICQRGTSLTIQCQVDSQVTMMFWYRQQPGQSLTLIATANQGSEATYESGFVIDKFPISRPNLTFSTLTVSNMSPEDSSIYLCSVTGGSLLGSSGNTIYFGEGSWLTVV.

V and J are TRBV7-9 and TRBJ2-2; D possibly corresponds to TRBD2 (6 bases). V shed 4 bases and J shed 6 bases, with 9 bases lying between them. Germline-derived CDR1 and CDR2 are SEHNR and FQNEAQ (reference sequence). The CDR3 is 13 residues long. CDR3 bases: TGTGCCAGCAGCTCCTCTAGCGCCGGGGAGCTGTTTTTT. Amino acids: CASSSSSAGELFF.

To note about this clone: A junction end diverges from the germline sequence, so it may reflect a read error. The chain carries TRBV7-9 and TRBJ1-1; the D gene is possibly TRBD1 (6 bases). CDR1 and CDR2 from the germline V gene are SEHNR and FQNEAQ (reference sequence). CDR3 length equals 14 residues. The CDR3 DNA sequence: TGTGCCGGCAGCTTAAGGGGGGTGAACACTGAAGCTTTCTTT. Translation: CAGSLRGVNTEAFF.

The chain employs TRBV7-2 and TRBJ2-6; no reliable D call. V lost 5 bases and J lost 0, with 17 bases in between. CDR1 is SGHTA, CDR2 FQGNSA, per germline. The CDR3 sequence is 18 residues long. CDR3 amino acids: CASSPFPPPLSGANVLTF. Here the CDR3 DNA reads TGTGCCAGCAGCCCTTTCCCGCCCCCTCTCTCTGGGGCCAACGTCCTGACTTTC.

The V gene is TRBV30, the J gene TRBJ1-2; a possible D gene is TRBD1 (5 bases). The CDR3 consists of 12 residues. Germline V gene lookup returns CDR1 GTSNPN and CDR2 SVGIG (reference sequence). Trimming stripped 0 bases from V and 8 bases from J, with 10 bases between. CDR3 sequence: CAWSVFGDGYTF. CDR3 sequence (DNA): TGTGCCTGGAGTGTATTTGGGGACGGCTACACCTTC.

This chain connects TRBV6-5 to TRBJ2-7; D is undetermined. CDR1 is MNHEY, CDR2 SVGAGI, per germline. Trimming stripped 10 bases from V and 3 bases from J, with 7 bases between. This CDR3 is 10 amino acids long. The CDR3 spells CATNFYEQYF. The CDR3, as DNA: TGTGCCACCAACTTCTACGAGCAGTACTTC.

This clone appeared a single time. The chain carries TRBV5-4 and TRBJ1-1; TRBD1 is a possible D gene (5 bases). This CDR3 has 14 amino acids. Germline CDR1 and CDR2: SGHNT and YYREEE (reference sequence). Between the trimmed V and J ends, which lost 3 bases and 0 bases, there was a span of 9 bases. The CDR3 here is CASSYGTVNTEAFF. The CDR3 DNA is TGTGCCAGCAGCTACGGGACGGTGAACACTGAAGCTTTCTTT.

V is TRBV5-4 and J is TRBJ2-7; D is perhaps TRBD1 (6 bases). Per the germline V gene, CDR1 is SGHNT and CDR2 is YYREEE (reference sequence). The V and J ends lost 1 base and 1 base respectively, with 12 bases between them. CDR3 length: 15 residues. The CDR3 protein is CASSLTGQRSYEQYF. DNA of the CDR3: TGTGCCAGCAGCTTGACCGGACAGAGATCCTACGAGCAGTACTTC.

This clone was detected only once. This rearrangement joins TRBV19 to TRBJ2-1; 9 bases align to TRBD1. The CDR3 has 15 residues. The germline gives CDR1 LNHDA, CDR2 SQIVND (reference sequence). With 3 bases clipped from V and 12 bases from J, the junction kept 12 bases outside the gene matches. The DNA for the CDR3 is TGTGCCAGTAGTATCCGGGACAGGGTGATCGACGGGCAGTTCTTC. Translation: CASSIRDRVIDGQFF.

This chain uses TRBV11-2 with TRBJ1-5; D remains unclear. In germline, CDR1 is SGHAT, CDR2 FQNNGV. The V and J ends lost 1 base and 3 bases respectively, with 4 bases between them. The CDR3 loop spans 13 amino acids. The CDR3 region is CASSLGPNQPQHF. CDR3 coding DNA: TGTGCCAGCAGCTTAGGCCCCAATCAGCCCCAGCATTTT.

The chain is built from TRBV4-2 and TRBJ1-1; the D gene is possibly TRBD1 (5 bases). Germline CDR1 LGHNA, CDR2 YNFKEQ. Trimming stripped 0 bases from V and 1 base from J, with 15 bases between. The CDR3 extends over 17 amino acids. The CDR3 DNA follows: TGTGCCAGCAGCCAAGATATCATTCCAGGGCCGAACACTGAAGCTTTCTTT. Translation gives CASSQDIIPGPNTEAFF.

The J gene is TRBJ2-1, the V gene TRBV7-9; TRBD2 matches 8 bases. The germline V gene encodes CDR1 SEHNR and CDR2 FQNEAQ (reference sequence). V lost 5 bases to trimming and J lost 1 base; unmatched junction nucleotides: 7. This CDR3 has 16 amino acids. As DNA, the CDR3 is TGTGCCAGCAGCACCCCGGGGGGGCCGTCCTACAATGAGCAGTTCTTC. Its protein is CASSTPGGPSYNEQFF.